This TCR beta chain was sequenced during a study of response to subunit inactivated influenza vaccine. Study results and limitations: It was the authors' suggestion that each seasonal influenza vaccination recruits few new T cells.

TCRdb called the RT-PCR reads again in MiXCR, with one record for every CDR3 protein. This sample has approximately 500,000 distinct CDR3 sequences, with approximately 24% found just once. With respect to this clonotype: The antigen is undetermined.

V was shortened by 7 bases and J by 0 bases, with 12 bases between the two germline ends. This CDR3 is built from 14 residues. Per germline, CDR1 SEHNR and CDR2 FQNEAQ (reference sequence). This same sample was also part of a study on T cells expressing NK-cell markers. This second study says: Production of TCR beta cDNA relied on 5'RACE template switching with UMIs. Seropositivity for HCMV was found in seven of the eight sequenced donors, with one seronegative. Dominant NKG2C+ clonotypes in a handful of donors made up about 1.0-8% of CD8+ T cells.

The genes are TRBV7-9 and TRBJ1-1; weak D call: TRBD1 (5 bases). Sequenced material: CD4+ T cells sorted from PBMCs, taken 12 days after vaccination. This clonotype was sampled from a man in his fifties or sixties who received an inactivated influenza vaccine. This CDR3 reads CASTPGEMNTEAFF. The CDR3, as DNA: TGTGCCAGCACCCCGGGGGAGATGAACACTGAAGCTTTCTTT.